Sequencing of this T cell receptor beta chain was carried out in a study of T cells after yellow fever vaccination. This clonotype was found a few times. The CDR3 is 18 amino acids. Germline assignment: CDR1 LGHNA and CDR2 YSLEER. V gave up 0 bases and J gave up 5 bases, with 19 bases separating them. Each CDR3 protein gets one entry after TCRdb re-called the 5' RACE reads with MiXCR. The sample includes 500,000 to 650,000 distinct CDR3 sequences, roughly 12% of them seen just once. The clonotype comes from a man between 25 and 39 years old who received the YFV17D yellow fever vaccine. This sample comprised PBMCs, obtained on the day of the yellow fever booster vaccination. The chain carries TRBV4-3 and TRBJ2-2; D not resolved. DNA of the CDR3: TGCGCCAGCAGCCAAGAGACCTCTTGGGTGGGTCTTACCGGGGAGCTGTTTTTT. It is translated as CASSQETSWVGLTGELFF.